This TCR beta chain comes out of a study of blood T cell repertoires in COVID-19. Study as a whole: Whether acute or convalescent, the COVID-19 samples came from the United States, Italy and Spain.

Donors in Cohort 3 who had recovered were those with two negative PCRs, healthcare professional clearance, or resolution of their symptoms. This clone was seen a single time. This CDR3 spans 12 amino acids. Germline V gene data show CDR1 as KGHDR and CDR2 as SFDVKD. Trimming cost V 7 bases and J 6 bases; bases outside gene matches: 0. Assay: immunoSEQ multiplex PCR; the TCRdb copy retains only in-frame clones and omits some. This table has approximately 150,000 clones, approximately 82% appearing once. The chain recombines TRBV24-1 with TRBJ2-2; 8 bases agree with TRBD1. The receptor comes from a man aged 60-69 years who had recovered from COVID-19. The source material was PBMCs or T cells enriched from blood (not recorded which). Here the CDR3 reads CATSRGPGELFF. As DNA, the CDR3 is TGTGCCACCAGCAGGGGGCCCGGGGAGCTGTTTTTT.